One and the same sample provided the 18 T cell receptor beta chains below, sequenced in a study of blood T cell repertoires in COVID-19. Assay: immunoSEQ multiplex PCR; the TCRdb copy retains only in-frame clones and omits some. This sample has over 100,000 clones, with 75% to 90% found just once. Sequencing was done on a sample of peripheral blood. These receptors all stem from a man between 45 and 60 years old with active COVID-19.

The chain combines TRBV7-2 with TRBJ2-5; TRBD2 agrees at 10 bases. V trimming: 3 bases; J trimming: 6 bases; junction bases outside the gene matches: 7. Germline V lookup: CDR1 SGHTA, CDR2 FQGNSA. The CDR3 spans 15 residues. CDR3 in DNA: TGTGCCAGCAGCTTGGGCTCTAGCGGGGGAAAGACCCAGTACTTC. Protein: CASSLGSSGGKTQYF. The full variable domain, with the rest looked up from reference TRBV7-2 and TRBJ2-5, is GAGVSQSPSNKVTEKGKDVELRCDPISGHTALYWYRQSLGQGLEFLIYFQGNSAPDKSGLPSDRFSAERTGGSVSTLTIQRTQQEDSAVYLCASSLGSSGGKTQYFGPGTRLLVL.

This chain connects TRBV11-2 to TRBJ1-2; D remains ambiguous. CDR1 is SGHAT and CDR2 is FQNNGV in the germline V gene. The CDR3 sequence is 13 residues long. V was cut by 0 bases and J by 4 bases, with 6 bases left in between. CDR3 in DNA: TGTGCCAGCAGCTTAGACCAGGTCTATGGCTACACCTTC. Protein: CASSLDQVYGYTF.

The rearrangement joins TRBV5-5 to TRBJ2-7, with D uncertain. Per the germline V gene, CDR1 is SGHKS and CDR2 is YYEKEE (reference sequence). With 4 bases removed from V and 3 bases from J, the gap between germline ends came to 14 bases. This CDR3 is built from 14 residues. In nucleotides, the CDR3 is TGTGCCAGCAGCCCCCAAGTGGGCAGCTACGAGCAGTACTTC. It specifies CASSPQVGSYEQYF.

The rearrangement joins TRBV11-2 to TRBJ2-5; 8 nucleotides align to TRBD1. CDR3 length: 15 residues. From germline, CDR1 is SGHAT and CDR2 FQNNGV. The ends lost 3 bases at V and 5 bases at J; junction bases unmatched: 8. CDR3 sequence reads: CASSFTTGAGETQYF. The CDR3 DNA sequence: TGTGCCAGCAGCTTTACGACAGGGGCGGGGGAGACCCAGTACTTC.

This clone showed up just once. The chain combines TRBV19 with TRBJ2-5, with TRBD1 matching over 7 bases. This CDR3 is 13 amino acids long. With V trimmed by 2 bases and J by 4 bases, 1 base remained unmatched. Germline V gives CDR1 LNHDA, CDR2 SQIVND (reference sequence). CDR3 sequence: CASSINRGETQYF. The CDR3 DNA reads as TGTGCCAGTAGTATAAACAGGGGAGAGACCCAGTACTTC.

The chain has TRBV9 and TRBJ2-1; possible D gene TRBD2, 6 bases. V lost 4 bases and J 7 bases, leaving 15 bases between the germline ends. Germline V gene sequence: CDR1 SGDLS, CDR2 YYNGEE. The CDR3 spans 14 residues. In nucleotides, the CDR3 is TGTGCCAGCAGCTCCCACGTTCGGGGGAATGAGCAGTTCTTC. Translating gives CASSSHVRGNEQFF.

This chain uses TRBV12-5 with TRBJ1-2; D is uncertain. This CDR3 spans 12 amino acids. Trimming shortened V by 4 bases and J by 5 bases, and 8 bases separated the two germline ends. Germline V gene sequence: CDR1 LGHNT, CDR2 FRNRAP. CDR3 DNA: TGTGCTAGTGGTTCTACCCTTTATGGCTACACCTTC. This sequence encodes CASGSTLYGYTF.

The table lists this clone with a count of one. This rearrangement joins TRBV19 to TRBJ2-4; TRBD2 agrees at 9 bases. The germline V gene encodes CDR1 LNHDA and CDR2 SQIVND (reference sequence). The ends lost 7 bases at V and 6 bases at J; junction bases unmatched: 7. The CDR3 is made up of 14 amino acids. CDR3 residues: CASKAGGGINIQYF. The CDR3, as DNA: TGTGCCAGTAAGGCGGGGGGGGGTATAAACATTCAGTACTTC.

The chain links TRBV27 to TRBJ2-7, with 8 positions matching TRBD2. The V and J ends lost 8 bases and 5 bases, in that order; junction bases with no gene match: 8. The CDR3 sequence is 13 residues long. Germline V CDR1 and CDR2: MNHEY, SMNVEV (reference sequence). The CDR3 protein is CASRSGLANEQYF. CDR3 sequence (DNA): TGTGCCAGCCGATCCGGACTAGCCAACGAGCAGTACTTC.

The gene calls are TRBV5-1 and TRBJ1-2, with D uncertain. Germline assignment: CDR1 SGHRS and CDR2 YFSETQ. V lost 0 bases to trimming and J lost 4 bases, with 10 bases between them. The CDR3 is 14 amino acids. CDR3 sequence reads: CASSLESGLYGYTF. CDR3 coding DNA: TGCGCCAGCAGCTTGGAATCGGGTCTCTATGGCTACACCTTC.

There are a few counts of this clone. CDR3 protein: CASGGGAGQPQHF. The CDR3 bases are TGTGCCAGCGGCGGGGGCGCAGGTCAGCCCCAGCATTTT. The chain has TRBV6-5 and TRBJ1-5, with TRBD1 as a possible D gene (6 bases). Deletions cut 8 bases from V and 6 bases from J, with 14 bases between. This CDR3 comprises 13 residues. Germline V gene data show CDR1 as MNHEY and CDR2 as SVGAGI.

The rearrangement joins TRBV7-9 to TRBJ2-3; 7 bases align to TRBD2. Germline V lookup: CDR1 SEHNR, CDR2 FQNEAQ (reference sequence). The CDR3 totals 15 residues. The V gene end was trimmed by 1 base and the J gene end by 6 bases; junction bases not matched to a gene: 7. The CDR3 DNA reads TGTGCCAGCAGCTTAGAGAGCGGGGTAGTGGATACGCAGTATTTT. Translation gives CASSLESGVVDTQYF.

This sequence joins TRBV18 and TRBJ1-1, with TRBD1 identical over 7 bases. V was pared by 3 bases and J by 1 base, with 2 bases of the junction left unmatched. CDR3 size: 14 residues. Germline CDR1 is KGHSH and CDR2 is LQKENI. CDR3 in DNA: TGTGCCAGCTCACCTTCAGGGGGGAACACTGAAGCTTTCTTT. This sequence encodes CASSPSGGNTEAFF.

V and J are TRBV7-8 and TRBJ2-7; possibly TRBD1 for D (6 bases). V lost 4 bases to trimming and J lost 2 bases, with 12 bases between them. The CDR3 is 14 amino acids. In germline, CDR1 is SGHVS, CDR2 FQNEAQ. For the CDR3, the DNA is TGTGCCAGCAGCTCCAGGGGTACCACCTACGAGCAGTACTTC. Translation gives CASSSRGTTYEQYF.

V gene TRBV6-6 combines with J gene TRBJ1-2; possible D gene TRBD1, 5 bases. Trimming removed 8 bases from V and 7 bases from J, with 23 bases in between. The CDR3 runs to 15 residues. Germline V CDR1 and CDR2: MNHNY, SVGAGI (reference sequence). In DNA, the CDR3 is TGTGCCAGCGGAAAACCGGGACCAGGAGGGATTGGCTACACCTTC. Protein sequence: CASGKPGPGGIGYTF.

Here the CDR3 DNA reads TGTGCCAGCAGGGGAGCGGGGGGGCCCCAGTACTTC. This codes for CASRGAGGPQYF. This chain connects TRBV27 to TRBJ2-7, with 10 bases aligning to TRBD2. Germline V gene lookup returns CDR1 MNHEY and CDR2 SMNVEV (reference sequence). CDR3 length equals 12 residues. Trimming took 6 bases from V and 10 from J; bases not matched to a gene: 6.

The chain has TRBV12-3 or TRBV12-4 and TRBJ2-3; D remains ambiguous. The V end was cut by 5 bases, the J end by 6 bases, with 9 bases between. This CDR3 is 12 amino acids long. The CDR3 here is CASSLRADTQYF. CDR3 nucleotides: TGTGCCAGCAGTCTAAGAGCGGATACGCAGTATTTT.

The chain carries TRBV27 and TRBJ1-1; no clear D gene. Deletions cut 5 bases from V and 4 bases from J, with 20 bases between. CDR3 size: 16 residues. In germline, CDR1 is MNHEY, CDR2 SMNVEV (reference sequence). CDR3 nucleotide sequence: TGTGCCAGCAGTATCTTCGGTGGCGCCCTAGGCACTGAAGCTTTCTTT. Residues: CASSIFGGALGTEAFF.